Detailed here is one T cell receptor beta chain. The antigen is unknown. This record belongs to a study of cytomegalovirus exposure and HLA in healthy donors. Across the study: An earlier analysis found fewer than 140 million unique TCR beta sequences from approximately 190 million T cells. Whole-study findings and limits: An observed cluster of highly shared sequence variants was recorded as a likely sequencing artifact. The listing of approximately 160 TCR beta chains classed them as cytomegalovirus-associated.

It was with 60 Vbeta and 13 Jbeta primers that the PCR ran. Method: immunoSEQ multiplex PCR; TCRdb's copy keeps in-frame clones and lacks some. The profile shows fewer than 300,000 clones, roughly 90% of them singletons. It was healthy bone marrow donors who served as donors. Sequenced input: PBMCs. This receptor was obtained from a man aged 35 to 55 in good health and CMV-seropositive.

CDR3 DNA sequence: TGTGCCAGCTTTGAACGGGTGAGCTACGAGCAGTACTTC. Translated, it gives CASFERVSYEQYF. The chain has TRBV2 and TRBJ2-7; D is uncertain. The CDR3 contains 13 residues. V was cut by 8 bases and J by 3 bases, with 14 bases left in between. Germline V lookup: CDR1 SNHLY, CDR2 FYNNEI.